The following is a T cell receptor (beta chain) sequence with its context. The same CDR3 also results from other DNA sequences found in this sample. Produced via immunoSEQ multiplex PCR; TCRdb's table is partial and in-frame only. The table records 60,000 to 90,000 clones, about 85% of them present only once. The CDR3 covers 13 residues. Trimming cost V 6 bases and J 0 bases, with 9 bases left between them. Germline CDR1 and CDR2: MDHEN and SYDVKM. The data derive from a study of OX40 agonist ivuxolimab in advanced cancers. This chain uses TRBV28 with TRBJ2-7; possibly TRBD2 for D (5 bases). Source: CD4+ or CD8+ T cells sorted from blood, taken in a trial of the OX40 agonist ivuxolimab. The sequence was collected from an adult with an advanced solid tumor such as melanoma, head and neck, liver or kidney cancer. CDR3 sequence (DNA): TGTGCCAGCAGCCCCGGGGACTCCTACGAGCAGTACTTC. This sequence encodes CASSPGDSYEQYF.